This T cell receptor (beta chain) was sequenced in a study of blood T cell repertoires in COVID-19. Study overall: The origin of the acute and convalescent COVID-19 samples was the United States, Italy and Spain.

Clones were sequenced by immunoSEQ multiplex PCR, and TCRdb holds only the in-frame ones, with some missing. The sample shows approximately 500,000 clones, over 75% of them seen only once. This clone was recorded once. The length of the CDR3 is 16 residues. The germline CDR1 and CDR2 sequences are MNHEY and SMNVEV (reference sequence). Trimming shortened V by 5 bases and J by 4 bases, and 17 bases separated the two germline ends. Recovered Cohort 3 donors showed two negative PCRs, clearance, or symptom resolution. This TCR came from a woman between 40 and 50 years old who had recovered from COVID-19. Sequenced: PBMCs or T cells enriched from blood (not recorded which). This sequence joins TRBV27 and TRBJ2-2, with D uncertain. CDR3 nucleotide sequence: TGTGCCAGCAGTCCTAAGCGAACTTCGACCACCGGGGAGCTGTTTTTT. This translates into CASSPKRTSTTGELFF.